Given below is one T cell receptor (beta chain) in context. Its cognate antigen is unknown. Trimming removed 1 base from V and 0 bases from J, with 16 bases in between. The CDR3 totals 18 residues. The germline gives CDR1 SGHTA, CDR2 FQGNSA. The record originates from a study of shared clonotypes between healthy human individuals. Study information: The plates for each donor numbered three CD4 naive, three CD4 memory, two CD8 naive and one CD8 memory. Study-wide points: The low donor count limited represented genetic and exposure-history diversity.

Method: immunoSEQ multiplex PCR; TCRdb's copy keeps in-frame clones and lacks some. The repertoire consists of about 2 million clones, with 85% to 95% occurring once and the leading ten covering around 1.2%. Only CD45RO-negative cells positively selected for CCR7 counted as naive CD8 cells, so terminally differentiated effector memory CD45RA+ cells were excluded. HIV-negative, healthy adults without recent acute infections or vaccinations were the donors. The sample taken for sequencing was naive CD8+ T cells sorted from blood. The rearrangement joins TRBV7-2 to TRBJ2-1; D is perhaps TRBD1 (6 bases). This sequence originates from a young man in good health. This chain's CDR3 is CASSLVGIRGSSYNEQFF. The CDR3 DNA reads as TGTGCCAGCAGCTTAGTGGGTATAAGGGGGAGCTCCTACAATGAGCAGTTCTTC.